Shown below are 4 T cell receptor beta chains from a single sample sequenced in a study of OX40 agonist ivuxolimab in advanced cancers. Receptor amplification or capture employed the immunoSEQ multiplex PCR assay. Sourced from immuneACCESS, this table was stored by TCRdb with only in-frame sequences that have V and J called. A share of the clones is absent; for the studies checked, an unresolved V gene accounts for under half, and the remainder has no known explanation. The sample table holds about 110,000 clones, of which 75% to 95% were seen once. Of the sample, 0.66% is held by the ten largest clones. Sequenced here: CD4+ or CD8+ T cells sorted from blood, sampled in a trial of the OX40 agonist ivuxolimab. These receptor sequences come from an adult with an advanced solid tumor such as melanoma, head and neck, liver or kidney cancer.

V gene TRBV5-1 combines with J gene TRBJ2-5; perhaps TRBD1 as D (5 bases). This CDR3 comprises 13 residues. CDR1 SGHRS and CDR2 YFSETQ come from the germline V gene. Between the trimmed V and J ends, which lost 4 bases and 4 bases, there was a span of 11 bases. CDR3 region: CASSRLGAETQYF. The CDR3 region has the DNA TGCGCCAGCAGCCGATTAGGGGCAGAGACCCAGTACTTC.

V and J are TRBV19 and TRBJ1-2, with TRBD1 matching 7 bases. There are 17 residues in the CDR3. Germline values: CDR1 LNHDA, CDR2 SQIVND (reference sequence). J gave up 0 bases and V 2 bases, and 9 bases lay outside the gene matches. In DNA form, the CDR3 reads TGTGCCAGTAGTATACCCTCGACAGGGAAGTCTAACTATGGCTACACCTTC. It translates to CASSIPSTGKSNYGYTF.

The chain couples TRBV14 to TRBJ1-1; no firm D call. The CDR3 is made up of 13 amino acids. V lost 2 bases to trimming and J lost 0 bases, with 4 bases between them. Germline assignment: CDR1 SGHDN and CDR2 FVKESK. The CDR3 nucleotides are TGTGCCAGCAGCCAAAACATGAACACTGAAGCTTTCTTT. It yields the protein CASSQNMNTEAFF.

This clone appeared a single time. The rearrangement uses TRBV6-5 and TRBJ1-1, with TRBD1 as a possible D gene (6 bases). The CDR3 length is 14 residues. With 5 bases removed from V and 3 bases from J, the gap between germline ends came to 13 bases. Germline CDR1 and CDR2: MNHEY and SVGAGI. CDR3 DNA sequence: TGTGCCAGCAGTACAGGGAATATGGACACTGAAGCTTTCTTT. Encoded protein: CASSTGNMDTEAFF.